The source of this TCR beta chain is a study of OX40 agonist ivuxolimab in advanced cancers. Regarding the study as a whole: Certain nonresponding patients likewise had low normalized T-cell clonal expansion.

The CDR3 spans 15 residues. Germline values: CDR1 MNHEY, CDR2 SVGAGI. The V gene end was trimmed by 4 bases and the J gene end by 8 bases; junction bases not matched to a gene: 10. Here immunoSEQ multiplex PCR was the method, and the copy in TCRdb shows in-frame clones only, minus some. The sample carries roughly 150,000 clones, roughly 94% recorded once. Notes on this clone: Its target is unknown.

The TCR comes from an adult with an advanced solid tumor such as melanoma, head and neck, liver or kidney cancer. The starting material was CD4+ or CD8+ T cells sorted from blood, obtained in a trial of the OX40 agonist ivuxolimab. The chain combines TRBV6-5 with TRBJ2-1; 8 bases align to TRBD2. CDR3 loop: CASSSPGTRRDEQFF. In DNA form, the CDR3 reads TGTGCCAGCAGTTCACCCGGGACTAGGCGTGATGAGCAGTTCTTC.